A single T cell receptor (beta chain) is shown here with its context. TCRdb keeps only in-frame clones here, not all; method: immunoSEQ multiplex PCR. The sample holds around 100,000 clones, just over 90% seen once. This CDR3 has 14 residues. From germline, CDR1 is SGDLS and CDR2 YYNGEE. V lost 4 bases to trimming and J lost 8 bases; unmatched junction nucleotides: 9. The data originate from a study of blood T cell repertoires in COVID-19. The sample comprised peripheral blood. The V call is TRBV9, the J call TRBJ2-3; 8 nucleotides align to TRBD2. This TCR came from a man between 50 and 59 years old with active COVID-19. The CDR3: CASSPSGSQGTQYF. CDR3 coding DNA: TGTGCCAGCAGCCCCAGCGGGAGCCAGGGTACGCAGTATTTT.